Described below is a single T cell receptor (beta chain) sequence and its context. These data come from a study of blood T cell repertoires in COVID-19. The wider study: Donors in the United States, Italy and Spain gave samples during acute or convalescent COVID-19. Nucleic acid was either cDNA or gDNA, and it came from T cells, B-cell-depleted T cells, or PBMCs.

In the source study's methods: Counts of nucleated cells, estimated from reference gene primer amplification, were obtained. The assay was immunoSEQ multiplex PCR, and TCRdb's table has in-frame clones only and misses some. The D gene and trimming were derived from the DNA, and the V and J assignments and clone size from that table. The repertoire has a few hundred thousand clones, around 90% of them found once; the top ten carry about 7%. The CDR3 spans 15 residues. Trimming removed 5 bases from V and 2 bases from J; junction bases left unmatched: 4. CDR1 SGHTA and CDR2 FQGTGA come from the germline V gene.

This chain connects TRBV7-3 to TRBJ2-1; TRBD1 aligns across 9 bases. The sample consisted of peripheral blood. The receptor was derived from a woman in her 30s with COVID-19, enrolled during active disease. The CDR3 coding sequence is TGTGCCAGCAGCGCCCGACAGGGGGCCTACAATGAGCAGTTCTTC. It is translated as CASSARQGAYNEQFF.